The source of this T cell receptor (beta chain) is a study of T cell changes during pregnancy in multiple sclerosis. The CDR3 has 13 amino acids. V was pared by 0 bases and J by 8 bases, with 13 bases between. The germline V gene has CDR1 GTSNPN and CDR2 SVGIG (reference sequence). Sequencing used immunoSEQ multiplex PCR; TCRdb keeps in-frame clones, though not all of them. The sample yields roughly 93,000 clones, roughly nine tenths seen once. The chain is built from TRBV30 and TRBJ1-2, with a possible D match to TRBD1 (5 bases). The sequencing here drew on peripheral blood, taken after pregnancy. The sequence came from a female donor in good health, enrolled as a control in a pregnancy study. For the CDR3, the DNA is TGTGCCTGGAGTGTACTCATCGGGGGGGGCTACACCTTC. This codes for CAWSVLIGGGYTF. The entire variable domain, with the rest obtained from reference TRBV30 and TRBJ1-2, is as follows: SQTIHQWPATLVQPVGSPLSLECTVEGTSNPNLYWYRQAAGRGLQLLFYSVGIGQISSEVPQNLSASRPQDRQFILSSKKLLLSDSGFYLCAWSVLIGGGYTFGSGTRLTVV.